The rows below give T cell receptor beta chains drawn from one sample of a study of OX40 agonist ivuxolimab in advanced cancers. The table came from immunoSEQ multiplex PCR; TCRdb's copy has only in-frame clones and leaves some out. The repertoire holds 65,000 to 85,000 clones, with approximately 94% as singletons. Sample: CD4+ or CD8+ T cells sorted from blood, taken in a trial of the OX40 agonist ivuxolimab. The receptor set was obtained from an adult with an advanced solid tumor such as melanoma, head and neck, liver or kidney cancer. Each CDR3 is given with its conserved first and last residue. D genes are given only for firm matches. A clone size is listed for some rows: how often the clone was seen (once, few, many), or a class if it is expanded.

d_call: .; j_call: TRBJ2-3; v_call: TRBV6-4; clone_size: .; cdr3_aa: CASSDVPSSTDTQYF; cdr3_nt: TGTGCCAGCAGTGACGTTCCGTCCAGCACAGATACGCAGTATTTT
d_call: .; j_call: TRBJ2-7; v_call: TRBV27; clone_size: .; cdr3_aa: CAAGPFQGTPYEQYF; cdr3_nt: TGTGCCGCCGGACCGTTTCAGGGGACCCCCTACGAGCAGTACTTC
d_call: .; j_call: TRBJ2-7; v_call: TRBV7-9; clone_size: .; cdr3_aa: CASSWDGTYEQYF; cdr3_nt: TGTGCCAGCAGCTGGGACGGAACCTACGAGCAGTACTTC
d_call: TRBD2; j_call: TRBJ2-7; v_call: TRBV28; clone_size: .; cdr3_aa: CASSLASGISYEQYF; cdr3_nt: TGTGCCAGCAGTTTAGCTAGCGGGATCTCCTACGAGCAGTACTTC
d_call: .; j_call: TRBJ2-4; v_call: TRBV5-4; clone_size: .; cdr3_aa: CASSLEALSDKNIQYF; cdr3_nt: TGTGCCAGCAGCCTGGAGGCCCTGTCGGACAAAAACATTCAGTACTTC
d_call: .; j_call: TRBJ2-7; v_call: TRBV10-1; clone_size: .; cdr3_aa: CASRGGEDYEQYF; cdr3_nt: TGCGCCAGCCGCGGTGGGGAGGACTACGAGCAGTACTTC
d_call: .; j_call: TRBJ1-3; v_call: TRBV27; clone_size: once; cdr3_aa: CASSLEGSSGNTIYF; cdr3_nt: TGTGCCAGCAGTTTAGAGGGGAGCTCTGGAAACACCATATATTTT
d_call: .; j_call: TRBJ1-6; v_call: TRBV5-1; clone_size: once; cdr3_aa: CASSLALGGSDPVSPLHF; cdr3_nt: TGCGCCAGCAGCTTGGCGCTAGGGGGATCCGACCCTGTTTCACCCCTCCACTTT
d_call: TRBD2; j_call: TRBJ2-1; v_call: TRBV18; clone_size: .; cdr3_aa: CASSPPSSGSYNEQFF; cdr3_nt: TGTGCCAGCTCACCCCCGAGCAGCGGGAGTTACAATGAGCAGTTCTTC
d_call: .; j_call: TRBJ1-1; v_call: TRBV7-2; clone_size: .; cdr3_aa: CASTSPRGRNTEAFF; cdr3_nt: TGTGCCAGCACCTCCCCCCGGGGGAGGAACACTGAAGCTTTCTTT
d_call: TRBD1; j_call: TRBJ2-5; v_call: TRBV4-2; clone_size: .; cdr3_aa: CASSPAGQDMYQETQYF; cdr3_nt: TGTGCCAGCAGCCCAGCCGGACAGGACATGTACCAAGAGACCCAGTACTTC
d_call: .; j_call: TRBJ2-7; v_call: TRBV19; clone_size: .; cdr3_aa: CASSTGSYEQYF; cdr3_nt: TGTGCCAGTAGTACAGGGTCCTACGAGCAGTACTTC
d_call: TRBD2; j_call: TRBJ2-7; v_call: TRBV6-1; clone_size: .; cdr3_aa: CASSDRGGVSNEQYF; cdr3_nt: TGTGCCAGCAGTGATAGGGGAGGGGTTTCCAACGAGCAGTACTTC
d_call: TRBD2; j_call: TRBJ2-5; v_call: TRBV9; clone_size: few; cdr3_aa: CASSVGTGGEETQYF; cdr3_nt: TGTGCCAGCAGCGTAGGGACGGGAGGGGAGGAGACCCAGTACTTC
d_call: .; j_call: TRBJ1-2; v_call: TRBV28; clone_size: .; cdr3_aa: CASSLGGVHYGYTF; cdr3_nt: TGTGCCAGCAGTTTAGGGGGCGTCCACTATGGCTACACCTTC
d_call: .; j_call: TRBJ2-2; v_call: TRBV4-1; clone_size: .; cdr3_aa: CASSHSGTPADGELFF; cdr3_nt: TGCGCCAGCAGCCATTCCGGGACTCCCGCAGACGGGGAGCTGTTTTTT